This T cell receptor beta chain was identified in a study of PD-L1 blockade in urothelial cancer. Overall study: Men with urothelial cancer arising in the bladder made up about nine tenths of the roughly 29 patients. Blood yielded a median of about 140,000 T cells per sample.

The time point: pretreatment peripheral blood. This clone was picked up one time. Germline trimming cut 3 bases from V and 4 bases from J; bases unmatched to any gene: 5. Germline assignment: CDR1 SGHVS and CDR2 FQNEAQ. The CDR3 consists of 17 residues. Clones were sequenced by immunoSEQ multiplex PCR, and TCRdb holds only the in-frame ones, with some missing. The sample has roughly 87,000 clones; 89% are singletons. The receptor comes from a woman at least 80 years old with urothelial cancer. The V and J genes are TRBV7-8 and TRBJ2-2, with 13 bases aligning to TRBD2. The sample consisted of PBMCs, taken around atezolizumab (anti-PD-L1) treatment. The CDR3 here is CASSLATSGRGTGELFF. CDR3 sequence (DNA): TGTGCCAGCAGCTTGGCCACTAGCGGGAGGGGCACCGGGGAGCTGTTTTTT.